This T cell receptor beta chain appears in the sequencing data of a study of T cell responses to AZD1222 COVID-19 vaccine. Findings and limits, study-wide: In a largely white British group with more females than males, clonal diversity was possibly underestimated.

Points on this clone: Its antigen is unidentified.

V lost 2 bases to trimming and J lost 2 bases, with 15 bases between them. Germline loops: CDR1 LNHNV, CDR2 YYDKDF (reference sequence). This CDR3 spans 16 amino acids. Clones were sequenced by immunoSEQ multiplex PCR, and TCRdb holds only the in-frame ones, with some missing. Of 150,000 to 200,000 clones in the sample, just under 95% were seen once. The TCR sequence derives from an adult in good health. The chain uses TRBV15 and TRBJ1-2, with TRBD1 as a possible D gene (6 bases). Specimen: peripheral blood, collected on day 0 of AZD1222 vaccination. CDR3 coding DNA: TGTGCCACCAGCAGATCCATAGGGGGAGCGAACTATGGCTACACCTTC. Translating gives CATSRSIGGANYGYTF. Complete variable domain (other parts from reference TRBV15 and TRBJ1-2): DAMVIQNPRYQVTQFGKPVTLSCSQTLNHNVMYWYQQKSSQAPKLLFHYYDKDFNNEADTPDNFQSRRPNTSFCFLDIRSPGLGDTAMYLCATSRSIGGANYGYTFGSGTRLTVV.